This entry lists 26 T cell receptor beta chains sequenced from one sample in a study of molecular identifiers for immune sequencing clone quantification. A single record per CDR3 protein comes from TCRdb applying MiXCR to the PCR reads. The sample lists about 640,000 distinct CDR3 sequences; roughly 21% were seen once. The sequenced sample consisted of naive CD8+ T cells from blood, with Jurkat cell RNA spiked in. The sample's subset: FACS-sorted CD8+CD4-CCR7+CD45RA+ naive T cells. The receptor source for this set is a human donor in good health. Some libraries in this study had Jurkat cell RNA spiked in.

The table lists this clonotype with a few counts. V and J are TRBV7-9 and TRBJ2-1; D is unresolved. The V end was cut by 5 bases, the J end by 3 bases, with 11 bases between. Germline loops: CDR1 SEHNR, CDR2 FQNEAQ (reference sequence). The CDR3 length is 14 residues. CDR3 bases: TGTGCCAGCAGCCAGGACGCGAGCTACAATGAGCAGTTCTTC. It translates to CASSQDASYNEQFF.

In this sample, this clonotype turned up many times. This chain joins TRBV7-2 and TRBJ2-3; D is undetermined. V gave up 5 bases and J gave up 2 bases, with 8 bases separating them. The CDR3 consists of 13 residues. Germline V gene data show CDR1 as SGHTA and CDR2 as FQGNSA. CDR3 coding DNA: TGTGCCAGCAGCCCGACGTTCACAGATACGCAGTATTTT. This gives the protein CASSPTFTDTQYF. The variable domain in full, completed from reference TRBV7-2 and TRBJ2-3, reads GAGVSQSPSNKVTEKGKDVELRCDPISGHTALYWYRQSLGQGLEFLIYFQGNSAPDKSGLPSDRFSAERTGGSVSTLTIQRTQQEDSAVYLCASSPTFTDTQYFGPGTRLTVL.

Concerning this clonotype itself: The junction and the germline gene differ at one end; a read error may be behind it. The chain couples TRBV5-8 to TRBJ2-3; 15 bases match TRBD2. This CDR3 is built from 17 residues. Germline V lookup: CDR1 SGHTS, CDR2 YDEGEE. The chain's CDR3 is CAGSSGLAGGPTDTQYF. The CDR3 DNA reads TGTGCCGGCAGCTCCGGACTAGCGGGAGGGCCGACAGATACGCAGTATTTT.

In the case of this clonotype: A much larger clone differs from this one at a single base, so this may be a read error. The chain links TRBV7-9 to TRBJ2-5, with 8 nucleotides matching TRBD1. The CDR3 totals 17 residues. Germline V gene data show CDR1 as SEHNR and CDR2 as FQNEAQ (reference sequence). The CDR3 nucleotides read TGTGCCAGCAGCTTAACCCCGACAGGGGCTTACTTGGAGACCCAGTGCTTC. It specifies CASSLTPTGAYLETQCF.

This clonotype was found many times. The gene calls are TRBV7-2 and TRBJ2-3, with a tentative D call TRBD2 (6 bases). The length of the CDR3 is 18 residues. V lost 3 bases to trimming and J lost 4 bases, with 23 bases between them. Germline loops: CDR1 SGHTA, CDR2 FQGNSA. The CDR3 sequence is CASSFPLRFTGGPDTQYF. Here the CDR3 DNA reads TGTGCCAGCAGCTTCCCTCTTAGGTTCACCGGGGGTCCAGATACGCAGTATTTT.

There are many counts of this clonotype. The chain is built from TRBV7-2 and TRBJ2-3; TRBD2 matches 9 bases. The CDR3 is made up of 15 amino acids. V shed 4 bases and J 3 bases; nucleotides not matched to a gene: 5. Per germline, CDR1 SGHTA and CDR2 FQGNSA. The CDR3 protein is CASSSIAGVTDTQYF. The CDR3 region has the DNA TGTGCCAGCAGCTCCATAGCGGGAGTGACAGATACGCAGTATTTT.

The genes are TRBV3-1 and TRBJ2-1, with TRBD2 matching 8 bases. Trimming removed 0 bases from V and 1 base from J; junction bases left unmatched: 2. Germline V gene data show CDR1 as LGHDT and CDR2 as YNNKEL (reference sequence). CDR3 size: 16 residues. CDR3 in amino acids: CASSQDSGVSYNEQFF. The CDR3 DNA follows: TGTGCCAGCAGCCAAGATAGCGGGGTTTCCTACAATGAGCAGTTCTTC.

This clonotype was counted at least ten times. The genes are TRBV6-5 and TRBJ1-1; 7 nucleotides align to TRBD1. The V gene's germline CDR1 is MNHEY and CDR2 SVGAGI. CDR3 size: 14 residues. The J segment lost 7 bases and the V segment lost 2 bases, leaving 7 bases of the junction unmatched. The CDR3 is CASSYRTGVGEAFF. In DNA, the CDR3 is TGTGCCAGCAGTTACCGTACAGGGGTCGGTGAAGCTTTCTTT.

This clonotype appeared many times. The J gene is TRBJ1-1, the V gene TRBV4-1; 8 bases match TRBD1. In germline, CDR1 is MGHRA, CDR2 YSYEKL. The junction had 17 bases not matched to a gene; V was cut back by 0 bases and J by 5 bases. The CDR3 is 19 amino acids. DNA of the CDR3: TGCGCCAGCAGCCAAGACGGGAGACAGGGGTTCTTAACAGGGACTGAAGCTTTCTTT. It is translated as CASSQDGRQGFLTGTEAFF.

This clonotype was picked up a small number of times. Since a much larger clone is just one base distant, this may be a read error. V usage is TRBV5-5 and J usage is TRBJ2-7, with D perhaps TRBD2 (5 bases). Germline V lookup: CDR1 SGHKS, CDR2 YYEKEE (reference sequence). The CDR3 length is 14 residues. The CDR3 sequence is CASSSSRSSYERYF. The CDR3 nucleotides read TGTGCCAGCAGCTCTAGCCGTTCCAGCTACGAGCGGTACTTC. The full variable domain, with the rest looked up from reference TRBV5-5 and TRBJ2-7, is DAGVTQSPTHLIKTRGQQVTLRCSPISGHKSVSWYQQVLGQGPQFIFQYYEKEERGRGNFPDRFSARQFPNYSSELNVNALLLGDSALYLCASSSSRSSYERYFGPGTRLTVT.

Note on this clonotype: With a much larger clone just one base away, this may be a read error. The CDR3 region is CASSQEQGLGTDTQYF. The CDR3 coding sequence is TGCGCCAGCAGCCAAGAACAGGGCCTTGGGACAGATACGCAGTATTTT. The chain uses TRBV4-1 and TRBJ2-3, with a weak D call TRBD1 (6 bases). V was cut by 0 bases and J by 3 bases, with 13 bases left in between. The CDR3 runs to 16 residues. CDR1 and CDR2 (germline): MGHRA, YSYEKL.

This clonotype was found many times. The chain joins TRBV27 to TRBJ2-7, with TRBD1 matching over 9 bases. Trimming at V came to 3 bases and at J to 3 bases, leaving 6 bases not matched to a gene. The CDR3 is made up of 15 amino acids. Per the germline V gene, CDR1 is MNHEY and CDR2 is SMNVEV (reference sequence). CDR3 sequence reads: CASSFTGGLGYEQYF. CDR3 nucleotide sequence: TGTGCCAGCAGTTTTACAGGGGGCCTAGGCTACGAGCAGTACTTC.

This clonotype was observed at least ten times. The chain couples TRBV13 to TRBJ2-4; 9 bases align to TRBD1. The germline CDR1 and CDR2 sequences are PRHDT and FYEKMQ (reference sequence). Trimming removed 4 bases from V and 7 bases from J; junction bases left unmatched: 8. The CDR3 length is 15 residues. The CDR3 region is CASSSTTGGTNIQYF. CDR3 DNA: TGTGCCAGCAGCTCCACGACAGGGGGTACGAACATTCAGTACTTC.

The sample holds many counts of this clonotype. The CDR3 DNA reads TGTGCCACCAGTGACGCCGCATGGCAGCCCCAGCATTTT. It translates to CATSDAAWQPQHF. V gene TRBV24-1 combines with J gene TRBJ1-5; no definite D call. Deletions cut 4 bases from V and 7 bases from J, with 10 bases between. The CDR3 runs 13 residues. From germline, CDR1 is KGHDR and CDR2 SFDVKD.

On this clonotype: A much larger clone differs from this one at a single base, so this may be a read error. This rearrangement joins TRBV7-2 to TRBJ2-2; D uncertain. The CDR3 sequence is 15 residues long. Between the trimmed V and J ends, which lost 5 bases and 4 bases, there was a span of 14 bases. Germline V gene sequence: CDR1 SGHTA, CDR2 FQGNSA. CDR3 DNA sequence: TGTGCCAGCAGCCCGCGACCGCACCCCACCGGGGAGCTGTTTTTT. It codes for CASSPRPHPTGELFF.

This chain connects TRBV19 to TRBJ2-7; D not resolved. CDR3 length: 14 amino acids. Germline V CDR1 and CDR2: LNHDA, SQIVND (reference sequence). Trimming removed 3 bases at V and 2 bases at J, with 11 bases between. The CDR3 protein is CASSMVLGTYEQYF. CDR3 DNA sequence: TGTGCCAGTAGTATGGTTCTGGGAACCTACGAGCAGTACTTC.

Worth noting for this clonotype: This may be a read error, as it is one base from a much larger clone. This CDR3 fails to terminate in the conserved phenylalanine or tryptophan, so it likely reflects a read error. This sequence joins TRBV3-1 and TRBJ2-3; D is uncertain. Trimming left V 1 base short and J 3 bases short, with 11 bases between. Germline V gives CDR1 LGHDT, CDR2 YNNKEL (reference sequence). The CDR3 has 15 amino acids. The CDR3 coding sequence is TGTGCCAGCAGCCAAGGAGTGAGGTGGACAGATACGCAGTATGTT. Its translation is CASSQGVRWTDTQYV.

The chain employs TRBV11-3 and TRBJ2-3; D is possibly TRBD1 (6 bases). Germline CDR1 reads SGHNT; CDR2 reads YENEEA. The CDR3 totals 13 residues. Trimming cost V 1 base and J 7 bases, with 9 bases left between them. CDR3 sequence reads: CASSLGTVNTQYF. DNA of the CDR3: TGTGCCAGCAGCTTAGGGACAGTGAATACGCAGTATTTT. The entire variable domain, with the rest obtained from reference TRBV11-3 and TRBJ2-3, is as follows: EAGVVQSPRYKIIEKKQPVAFWCNPISGHNTLYWYLQNLGQGPELLIRYENEEAVDDSQLPKDRFSAERLKGVDSTLKIQPAELGDSAVYLCASSLGTVNTQYFGPGTRLTVL.

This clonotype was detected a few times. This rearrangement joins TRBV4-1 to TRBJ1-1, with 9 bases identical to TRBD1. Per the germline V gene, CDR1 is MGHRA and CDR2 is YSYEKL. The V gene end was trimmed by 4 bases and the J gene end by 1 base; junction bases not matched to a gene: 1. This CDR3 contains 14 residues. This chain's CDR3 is CASSRTGANTEAFF. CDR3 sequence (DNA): TGCGCCAGCAGCCGGACAGGGGCGAACACTGAAGCTTTCTTT.

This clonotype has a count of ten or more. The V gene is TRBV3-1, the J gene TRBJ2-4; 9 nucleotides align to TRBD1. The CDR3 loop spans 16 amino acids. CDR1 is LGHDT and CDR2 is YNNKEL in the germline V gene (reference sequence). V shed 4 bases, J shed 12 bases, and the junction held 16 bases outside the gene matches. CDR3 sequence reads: CASSPPPGQGILTQYF. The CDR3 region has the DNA TGTGCCAGCAGCCCACCCCCAGGACAGGGGATTCTAACTCAGTACTTC.

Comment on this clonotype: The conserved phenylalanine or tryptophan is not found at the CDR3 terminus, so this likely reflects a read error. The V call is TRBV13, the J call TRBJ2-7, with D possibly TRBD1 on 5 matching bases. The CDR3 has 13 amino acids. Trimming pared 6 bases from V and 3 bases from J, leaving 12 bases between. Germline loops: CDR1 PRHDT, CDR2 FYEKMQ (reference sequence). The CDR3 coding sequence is TGTGCCAGCAGTCCGACCCAGGGCTACGAGCAGTACCTC. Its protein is CASSPTQGYEQYL.

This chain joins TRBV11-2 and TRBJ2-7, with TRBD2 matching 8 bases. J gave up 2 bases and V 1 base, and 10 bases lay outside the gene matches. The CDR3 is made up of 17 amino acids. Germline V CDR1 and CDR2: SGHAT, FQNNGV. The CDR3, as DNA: TGTGCCAGCAGCTTAGGGTTCGTAGCGGGAAAAACCTACGAGCAGTACTTC. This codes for CASSLGFVAGKTYEQYF.

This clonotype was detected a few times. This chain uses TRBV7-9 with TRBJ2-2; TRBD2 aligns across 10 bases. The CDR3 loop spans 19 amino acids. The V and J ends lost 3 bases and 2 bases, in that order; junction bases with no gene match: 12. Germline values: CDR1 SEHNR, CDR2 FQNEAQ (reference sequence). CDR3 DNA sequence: TGTGCCAGCAGCTTCCCCGGGCTAGCGGGGGCCCTAAACACCGGGGAGCTGTTTTTT. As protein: CASSFPGLAGALNTGELFF.

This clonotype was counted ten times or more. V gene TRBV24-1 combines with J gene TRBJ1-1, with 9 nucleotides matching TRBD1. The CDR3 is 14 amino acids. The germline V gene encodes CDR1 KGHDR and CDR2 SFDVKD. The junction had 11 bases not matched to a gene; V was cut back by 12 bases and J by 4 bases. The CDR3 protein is CAPTYSDRGTEAFF. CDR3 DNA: TGTGCCCCAACGTACTCGGACAGGGGCACTGAAGCTTTCTTT.

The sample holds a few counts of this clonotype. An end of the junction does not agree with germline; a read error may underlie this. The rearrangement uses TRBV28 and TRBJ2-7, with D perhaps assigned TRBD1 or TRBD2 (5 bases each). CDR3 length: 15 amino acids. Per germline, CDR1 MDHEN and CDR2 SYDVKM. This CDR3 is CASSHWGTAGYEQCF. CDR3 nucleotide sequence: TGTGCCAGCAGCCACTGGGGGACCGCTGGCTACGAGCAGTGCTTC.

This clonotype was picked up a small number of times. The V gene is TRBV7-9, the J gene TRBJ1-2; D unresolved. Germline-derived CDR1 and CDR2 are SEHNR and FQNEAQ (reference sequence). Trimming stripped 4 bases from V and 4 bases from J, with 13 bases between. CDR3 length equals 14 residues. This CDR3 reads CASSSLPFPYGYTF. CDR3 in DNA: TGTGCCAGCAGCTCCCTCCCGTTCCCCTATGGCTACACCTTC.